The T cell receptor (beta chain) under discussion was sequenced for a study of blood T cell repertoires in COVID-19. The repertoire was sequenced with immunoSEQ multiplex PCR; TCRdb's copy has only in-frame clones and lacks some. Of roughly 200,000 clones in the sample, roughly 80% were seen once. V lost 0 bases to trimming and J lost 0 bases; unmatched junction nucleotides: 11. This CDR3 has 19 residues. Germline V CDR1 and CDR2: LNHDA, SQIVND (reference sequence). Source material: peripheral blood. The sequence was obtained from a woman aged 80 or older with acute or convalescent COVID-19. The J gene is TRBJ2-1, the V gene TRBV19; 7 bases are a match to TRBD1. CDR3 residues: CASSIDPRTGPFSYNEQFF. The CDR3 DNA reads TGTGCCAGTAGTATAGATCCTAGGACAGGTCCTTTCTCCTACAATGAGCAGTTCTTC.